The TCR beta chain described here comes from a study of shared clonotypes between healthy human individuals. For the study at large: Each donor's CD8 memory used one plate, CD8 naive two, each CD4 subset three.

Findings of the study overall: As a rule, naive subsets had a larger estimated richness than memory subsets. All-four-donor shared clonotypes had higher generation probabilities than non-shared clonotypes did. With several donors compared, 4% to 5% of naive CD4 clonotypes were shared.

CD45RO-negative, CCR7-positively selected cells formed the naive CD8 fraction, excluding terminally differentiated effector memory CD45RA+ cells. Using immunoSEQ multiplex PCR, the repertoire was profiled, and TCRdb retains in-frame clones only, with some absent. The repertoire has fewer than 850,000 clones, just over 95% of them found once; the top ten carry less than 0.25%. Germline values: CDR1 MGHDK, CDR2 SYGVNS. The CDR3 has 13 residues. Trimming removed 7 bases from V and 8 bases from J, with 15 bases in between. A single count supports this clone. Its antigen is not identified. The material sequenced was naive CD8+ T cells sorted from blood. This clonotype was obtained from a man aged 25 to 40 in good health. V gene TRBV25-1 combines with J gene TRBJ2-1, with D possibly TRBD1 on 6 matching bases. The CDR3 DNA is TGTGCCAGCACGCGAGGGGGTTACCATGAGCAGTTCTTC. As protein: CASTRGGYHEQFF.